Listed below are T cell receptor beta chains from one sample, sequenced in a study of cytomegalovirus exposure and HLA in healthy donors. Using immunoSEQ multiplex PCR, the repertoire was profiled, and TCRdb retains in-frame clones only, with some absent. Of over 200,000 clones in the sample, 77% were seen once. The specimen sequenced was PBMCs. Source of these receptors: a woman in her sixties in good health and CMV-seropositive. The CDR3 runs from the conserved cysteine through the conserved F or W. Fields, in order: clone size, D gene, CDR3 length, V gene, CDR3 protein. The D gene is left open where the match is weak. Size is stated for part of the rows, as once, few or many counts, or as a class when the clone is expanded.

>NA|TRBD1|15|TRBV5-1
CASSTRATGNYGYTF
>NA|NA|13|TRBV6-1
CASKGLSTYEQYF
>few|NA|14|TRBV29-1
CSVLLLGANEKLFF
>NA|TRBD2|15|TRBV6-4
CASSRLAGGSYEQYF
>NA|TRBD2|13|TRBV5-8
CASRLAGSETQYF
>NA|TRBD2|12|TRBV12-5
CASGLVMGEGFF
>NA|NA|12|TRBV9
CASSRNTGELFF
>few|NA|14|TRBV5-8
CASSLGGSQETQYF
>NA|TRBD1|15|TRBV18
CASSPGQEPNYGYTF
>few|NA|15|TRBV5-1
CASSLGRSRNEKLFF
>few|NA|17|TRBV6-1
CASSEALGQAREETQYF
>NA|TRBD1|15|TRBV5-1
CASSLTRDRVKEQYF
>NA|NA|15|TRBV7-2
CASSLTSGSNQPQHF
>few|NA|14|TRBV7-6
CASSLEGGVRTQYF
>once|TRBD2|15|TRBV7-7
CASRRLAGSQETQYF
>once|TRBD1|11|TRBV20-1
CSPGQGNEQFF
>NA|NA|14|TRBV2
CASSEGSGLLEQYF
>few|TRBD1|16|TRBV5-1
CASSVRGQGGPDEQYF
>NA|NA|15|TRBV28
CASSSPTSSNQPQHF
>NA|NA|15|TRBV9
CASSVGLKSTDTQYF
>NA|TRBD1|16|TRBV2
CASSETGTGVQETQYF